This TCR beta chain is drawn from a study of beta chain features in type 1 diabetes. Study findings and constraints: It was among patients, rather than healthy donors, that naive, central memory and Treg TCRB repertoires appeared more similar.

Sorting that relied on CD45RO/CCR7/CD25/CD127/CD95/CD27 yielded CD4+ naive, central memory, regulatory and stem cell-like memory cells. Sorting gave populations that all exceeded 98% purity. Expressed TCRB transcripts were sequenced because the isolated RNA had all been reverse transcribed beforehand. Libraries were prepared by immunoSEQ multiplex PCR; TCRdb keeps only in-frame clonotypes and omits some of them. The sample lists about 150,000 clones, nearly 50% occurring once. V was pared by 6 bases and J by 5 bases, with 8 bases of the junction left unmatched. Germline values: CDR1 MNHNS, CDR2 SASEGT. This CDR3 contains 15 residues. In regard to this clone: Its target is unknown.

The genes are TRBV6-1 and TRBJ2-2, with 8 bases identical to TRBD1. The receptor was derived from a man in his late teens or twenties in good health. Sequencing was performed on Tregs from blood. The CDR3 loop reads CASRPGTGGTGELFF. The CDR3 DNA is TGTGCCAGCAGACCCGGGACAGGAGGGACCGGGGAGCTGTTTTTT.